These 28 T cell receptor beta chains share one sample of origin, sequenced in a study of T cells in Graves' hyperthyroidism and ophthalmopathy. From RNA transcripts, TCR beta CDR3 regions were amplified. Researchers ran a first-round RT-PCR on the TCR CDR3 using the HTBI primer set. TCRdb re-called the multiplex PCR reads through MiXCR, storing one row per CDR3 protein. This table has hundreds of thousands of distinct CDR3 sequences, roughly 15% appearing once. The sequencing sample was made of blood. The receptors here all came from a woman in her forties or fifties with Graves' ophthalmopathy.

The chain joins TRBV20-1 to TRBJ1-2; 7 nucleotides align to TRBD1. Germline values: CDR1 DFQATT, CDR2 SNEGSKA (reference sequence). J gave up 4 bases and V 4 bases, and 3 bases lay outside the gene matches. This CDR3 has 12 amino acids. DNA for the CDR3: TGCAGTGCTATAGGGACAGTCTATGGCTACACCTTC. Translation gives CSAIGTVYGYTF.

The V gene is TRBV19, the J gene TRBJ2-2, with a weak D call TRBD2 (6 bases). The CDR3 has 15 residues. From germline, CDR1 is LNHDA and CDR2 SQIVND (reference sequence). V was trimmed by 5 bases and J by 4 bases, leaving 14 bases between them. DNA of the CDR3: TGTGCCAGTAGTTTCCGGGCGGGGTCCACCGGGGAGCTGTTTTTT. Protein: CASSFRAGSTGELFF.

At least ten counts were recorded for this clonotype. V and J are TRBV7-8 and TRBJ2-5, with unresolved D. Trimming stripped 1 base from V and 5 bases from J, with 8 bases between. This CDR3 spans 13 amino acids. Looked up from germline, CDR1 is SGHVS and CDR2 is FQNEAQ. The CDR3 DNA reads TGTGCCAGCAGCTTAGTCCCGGGTGAGACCCAGTACTTC. This codes for CASSLVPGETQYF.

This clonotype was seen many times. The chain carries TRBV3-1 and TRBJ2-3, with 7 nucleotides matching TRBD2. This CDR3 spans 16 amino acids. Trimming took 0 bases from V and 3 from J; bases not matched to a gene: 6. The germline V gene has CDR1 LGHDT and CDR2 YNNKEL (reference sequence). CDR3 protein: CASSQEVGGSTDTQYF. CDR3 sequence (DNA): TGTGCCAGCAGCCAAGAGGTTGGCGGGAGTACAGATACGCAGTATTTT.

This chain joins TRBV30 and TRBJ1-2; D remains unclear. The V end lost 1 base, the J end lost 4 bases, and 25 bases lay between the germline ends. The V gene's germline CDR1 is GTSNPN and CDR2 SVGIG (reference sequence). The CDR3 covers 18 residues. In DNA, the CDR3 is TGTGCCTGGAGTGGAAGTTTCGTTGAAGGGTTTCGCCGCTATGGCTACACCTTC. Translated, it gives CAWSGSFVEGFRRYGYTF.

This clonotype occurred many times. The V gene is TRBV7-2, the J gene TRBJ2-3; the match to TRBD2 covers 11 bases. CDR1 SGHTA and CDR2 FQGNSA come from the germline V gene. This CDR3 has 18 amino acids. V shed 3 bases and J 0 bases; nucleotides not matched to a gene: 8. CDR3 loop: CASSFLAGGRFSTDTQYF. The CDR3 DNA follows: TGTGCCAGCAGCTTCTTAGCGGGAGGGAGATTTAGCACAGATACGCAGTATTTT.

The sample holds many counts of this clonotype. This rearrangement joins TRBV7-9 to TRBJ2-6; a weak D match, TRBD2 (5 bases). This CDR3 spans 17 amino acids. The germline V gene has CDR1 SEHNR and CDR2 FQNEAQ (reference sequence). V lost 3 bases, J lost 3 bases, and 15 bases lay in between. CDR3 region: CASSFGLTGGGANVLTF. The CDR3 nucleotides are TGTGCCAGCAGCTTCGGGCTGACCGGAGGTGGGGCCAACGTCCTGACTTTC.

This clonotype showed up many times. The chain has TRBV3-1 and TRBJ2-5; D remains unclear. This CDR3 has 12 amino acids. V shed 2 bases and J shed 5 bases, with 6 bases lying between them. Germline CDR1 is LGHDT and CDR2 is YNNKEL (reference sequence). This CDR3 reads CASSQYGETQYF. In DNA, the CDR3 is TGTGCCAGCAGCCAATATGGGGAGACCCAGTACTTC.

This sequence joins TRBV7-2 and TRBJ2-3, with 8 bases identical to TRBD2. Germline V CDR1 and CDR2: SGHTA, FQGNSA. J lost 3 bases, V lost 4 bases, and 6 bases had no gene match. The CDR3 has 15 amino acids. The CDR3 nucleotides read TGTGCCAGCAGCTCCTTCAGCGGGAGAACAGATACGCAGTATTTT. It specifies CASSSFSGRTDTQYF.

A remark on this clonotype: The junction and the germline gene differ at one end; a read error may be behind it. The chain employs TRBV5-4 and TRBJ2-3; 8 nucleotides agree with TRBD1. This CDR3 has 13 residues. Germline CDR1 and CDR2: SGHNT and YYREEE (reference sequence). The chain's CDR3 is CASSRQGIDAQYF. CDR3 nucleotides: TGTGCCAGCAGCAGACAGGGGATAGATGCGCAGTATTTT.

This clonotype was recorded at least ten times. This sequence joins TRBV11-2 and TRBJ1-1; D is unclear. V was pared by 2 bases and J by 4 bases, with 8 bases between. The CDR3 spans 13 residues. From germline, CDR1 is SGHAT and CDR2 FQNNGV. CDR3 residues: CASSLYGVTEAFF. The CDR3 coding sequence is TGTGCCAGCAGCTTATACGGGGTCACTGAAGCTTTCTTT.

The CDR3 spells CASSYQGTSGYNEQFF. In nucleotides, the CDR3 is TGTGCCAGCAGCTACCAGGGGACTAGCGGATACAATGAGCAGTTCTTC. The chain combines TRBV7-2 with TRBJ2-1; 11 bases align to TRBD2. Germline-derived CDR1 and CDR2 are SGHTA and FQGNSA. V was clipped by 4 bases and J by 4 bases; unmatched bases: 6. This CDR3 is built from 16 residues.

The CDR3 DNA follows: TGCAGCGTTGCCCTAGCGGGCTTGGGGGATACGCAGTATTTT. Translated, it gives CSVALAGLGDTQYF. This sequence joins TRBV29-1 and TRBJ2-3; 8 positions match TRBD2. The junction had 9 bases not matched to a gene; V was cut back by 4 bases and J by 6 bases. This CDR3 is 14 amino acids long. CDR1 is SQVTM, CDR2 ANQGSEA, per germline.

This clonotype showed up many times. The chain joins TRBV11-2 to TRBJ2-7; 9 bases align to TRBD1. Germline V lookup: CDR1 SGHAT, CDR2 FQNNGV. With 6 bases clipped from V and 2 bases from J, the junction kept 8 bases outside the gene matches. There are 15 residues in the CDR3. The CDR3 bases are TGTGCCAGCAGACCCTTTGGACAGGGGACCTACGAGCAGTACTTC. It is translated as CASRPFGQGTYEQYF.

This clonotype has a count of ten or more. This chain links TRBV6-2 or TRBV6-3 with TRBJ1-5; TRBD1 is a possible D gene (6 bases). Germline V CDR1 and CDR2: MNHEY, SVGEGT. The CDR3 runs 13 residues. The V gene lost 1 base and the J gene lost 7 bases, with 8 bases spanning the gap. This chain's CDR3 is CASSYLGGQPQHF. The CDR3 DNA reads as TGTGCCAGCAGTTACTTGGGGGGCCAGCCCCAGCATTTT.

This clonotype was seen many times. The V gene is TRBV28, the J gene TRBJ2-5; D is possibly TRBD2 (6 bases). With 6 bases removed from V and 4 bases from J, the gap between germline ends came to 18 bases. The CDR3 contains 15 residues. The V gene's germline CDR1 is MDHEN and CDR2 SYDVKM. CDR3 nucleotides: TGTGCCAGCAGCCAATACGGGAGTTTGCGAGAGACCCAGTACTTC. This encodes CASSQYGSLRETQYF.

V is TRBV12-3 or TRBV12-4 and J is TRBJ2-5; TRBD1 agrees at 8 bases. Trimming at V came to 3 bases and at J to 5 bases, leaving 8 bases not matched to a gene. The CDR3 is 15 residues long. This CDR3 reads CASSLSQGAFETQYF. The CDR3, as DNA: TGTGCCAGCAGTTTGAGTCAGGGGGCGTTTGAGACCCAGTACTTC.

This clonotype was detected many times. V is TRBV6-2 or TRBV6-3 and J is TRBJ2-1; the match to TRBD2 covers 11 bases. Germline loops: CDR1 MNHEY, CDR2 SVGEGT. Germline trimming cut 2 bases from V and 5 bases from J; bases unmatched to any gene: 2. This CDR3 is 15 amino acids long. CDR3 in amino acids: CASSYPSGRNNEQFF. The CDR3 nucleotides are TGTGCCAGCAGTTACCCTAGCGGGAGGAACAATGAGCAGTTCTTC.

This clonotype was recorded at least ten times. V is TRBV7-9 and J is TRBJ2-7; 9 positions match TRBD1. CDR1 and CDR2 from the germline V gene are SEHNR and FQNEAQ (reference sequence). With 9 bases clipped from V and 2 bases from J, the junction kept 5 bases outside the gene matches. The CDR3 length is 13 residues. This CDR3 is CASQGQGPYEQYF. The CDR3 DNA sequence: TGTGCCAGTCAGGGACAGGGTCCCTACGAGCAGTACTTC.

This clonotype was counted at least ten times. V usage is TRBV7-9 and J usage is TRBJ2-7; TRBD2 matches at 10 bases. Trimming took 6 bases from V and 3 from J; bases not matched to a gene: 5. CDR1 is SEHNR and CDR2 is FQNEAQ in the germline V gene (reference sequence). CDR3 length equals 14 residues. The chain's CDR3 is CASSHSGRIYEQYF. The CDR3 DNA is TGTGCCAGCAGTCATAGCGGGAGGATCTACGAGCAGTACTTC.

Only a few counts were recorded for this clonotype. V and J are TRBV18 and TRBJ2-2; TRBD2 matches at 9 bases. The CDR3 has 17 residues. Germline CDR1 and CDR2: KGHSH and LQKENI. V trimming: 0 bases; J trimming: 5 bases; junction bases outside the gene matches: 7. The CDR3 DNA sequence: TGTGCCAGCTCACCACCGATTAGCGGGAGTCGTACCGGGGAGCTGTTTTTT. Translation: CASSPPISGSRTGELFF. Full variable domain (outside the CDR3, taken from reference TRBV18 and TRBJ2-2): NAGVMQNPRHLVRRRGQEARLRCSPMKGHSHVYWYRQLPEEGLKFMVYLQKENIIDESGMPKERFSAEFPKEGPSILRIQQVVRGDSAAYFCASSPPISGSRTGELFFGEGSRLTVL.

This clonotype was seen repeatedly, ten times or more. The rearrangement uses TRBV28 and TRBJ2-5, with 10 bases lining up with TRBD2. CDR1 and CDR2 from the germline V gene are MDHEN and SYDVKM. Trimming at V came to 8 bases and at J to 5 bases, leaving 5 bases not matched to a gene. The CDR3 is 13 amino acids. The CDR3 sequence: CASASGSPETQYF. CDR3 coding DNA: TGTGCCAGCGCTAGCGGGAGTCCTGAGACCCAGTACTTC. The full variable domain, completed using reference TRBV28 and TRBJ2-5, is DVKVTQSSRYLVKRTGEKVFLECVQDMDHENMFWYRQDPGLGLRLIYFSYDVKMKEKGDIPEGYSVSREKKERFSLILESASTNQTSMYLCASASGSPETQYFGPGTRLLVL.

There are many counts of this clonotype. The chain is built from TRBV6-1 and TRBJ1-1; D is uncertain. CDR1 and CDR2 from the germline V gene are MNHNS and SASEGT. The CDR3 consists of 12 residues. Trimming took off 5 bases at V and 1 base at J, with 5 bases between the two ends. CDR3 loop: CASSYANTEAFF. CDR3 DNA sequence: TGTGCCAGCAGTTATGCGAACACTGAAGCTTTCTTT.

This clonotype was detected only a few times. The chain carries TRBV27 and TRBJ2-3; TRBD2 aligns across 9 bases. CDR3 size: 14 residues. Germline V gene sequence: CDR1 MNHEY, CDR2 SMNVEV (reference sequence). The CDR3 coding sequence is TGTGTCACACAAAAGACTAGCGGAACAGATACGCAGTATTTT. Protein: CVTQKTSGTDTQYF.

The rearrangement joins TRBV7-9 to TRBJ2-1; TRBD1 agrees at 8 bases. The germline gives CDR1 SEHNR, CDR2 FQNEAQ (reference sequence). The CDR3 extends over 15 amino acids. Trimming took 0 bases from V and 7 from J; bases not matched to a gene: 5. The CDR3 DNA reads as TGTGCCAGCAGCTTAGCCGCAGGGGGCAAGAATGAGCAGTTCTTC. This gives the protein CASSLAAGGKNEQFF.

This clonotype was counted at least ten times. This rearrangement joins TRBV12-3 or TRBV12-4 to TRBJ2-1; 11 nucleotides align to TRBD2. CDR3 length: 13 amino acids. V lost 7 bases, J lost 7 bases, and 3 bases stayed unmatched. This chain's CDR3 is CASITSGRNEQFF. The DNA for the CDR3 is TGTGCCAGCATTACTAGCGGGAGAAATGAGCAGTTCTTC.

This clonotype was observed at least ten times. CDR3 DNA: TGTGCCAGCAGGAGGACTAGCGGGACTTACGAGCAGTACTTC. Translated: CASRRTSGTYEQYF. The rearrangement uses TRBV6-2 or TRBV6-3 and TRBJ2-7; 12 nucleotides agree with TRBD2. J lost 4 bases, V lost 6 bases, and 4 bases had no gene match. Germline loops: CDR1 MNHEY, CDR2 SVGEGT. The CDR3 totals 14 residues.

Many counts were recorded for this clonotype. The J gene is TRBJ1-2, the V gene TRBV2; no reliable D call. CDR3 length: 15 amino acids. The V end lost 0 bases, the J end lost 2 bases, and 10 bases lay between the germline ends. In germline, CDR1 is SNHLY, CDR2 FYNNEI. CDR3 DNA sequence: TGTGCCAGCAGTGAAGCGCTGACACCAAACTATGGCTACACCTTC. Its protein is CASSEALTPNYGYTF.